The 4 T cell receptor beta chains given below trace back to one sample, sequenced in a study of metastatic and nonmetastatic thyroid tumors. TCRdb re-clonotyped the PCR reads through MiXCR. The sample has about 32,000 clones; 15% to 20% are singletons. There were no patients who had received any treatment before thyroid surgery. Sequencing was carried out using blood. These receptors all stem from a female donor with papillary thyroid cancer or a benign thyroid nodule (not recorded which). Some clones in this sample may be carry-over from other donors' samples.

Sample share makes this clone medium-sized. This chain uses TRBV12-3 or TRBV12-4 with TRBJ2-1, with 7 bases aligning to TRBD2. The CDR3 loop spans 15 amino acids. V gave up 1 base and J gave up 4 bases; unmatched junction bases: 4. CDR3 sequence: CASSLEASGYNEQFF. The CDR3 region has the DNA TGTGCCAGCAGTTTAGAGGCTAGCGGATACAATGAGCAGTTCTTC.

This clone showed up just a few times. V usage is TRBV6-1 and J usage is TRBJ2-7; 7 positions agree with TRBD1. The CDR3 is 13 residues long. Per germline, CDR1 MNHNS and CDR2 SASEGT. V shed 5 bases, J shed 4 bases, and the junction held 5 bases outside the gene matches. The CDR3: CASSPGQQYEQYF. The DNA of the CDR3 is TGTGCCAGCAGTCCGGGACAGCAATACGAGCAGTACTTC.

In this sample, this clone turned up many times. This rearrangement joins TRBV3-1 to TRBJ1-6; the D is unclear. CDR1 is LGHDT and CDR2 is YNNKEL in the germline V gene (reference sequence). CDR3 length: 14 amino acids. V lost 3 bases and J 9 bases, leaving 12 bases between the germline ends. As DNA, the CDR3 is TGTGCCAGCAGCCACCGGGAGGGTGGTTCACCCCTCCACTTT. Translated, it gives CASSHREGGSPLHF. Complete variable domain (other parts from reference TRBV3-1 and TRBJ1-6): DTAVSQTPKYLVTQMGNDKSIKCEQNLGHDTMYWYKQDSKKFLKIMFSYNNKELIINETVPNRFSPKSPDKAHLNLHINSLELGDSAVYFCASSHREGGSPLHFGNGTRLTVT.

This clone is classed as medium-sized. This chain connects TRBV27 to TRBJ2-2; 11 positions agree with TRBD1. Trimming took 4 bases from V and 4 from J; bases not matched to a gene: 8. Germline CDR1 and CDR2: MNHEY and SMNVEV (reference sequence). The length of the CDR3 is 17 residues. In DNA form, the CDR3 reads TGTGCCAGCAGTTCCCTTGGACAGGGGGCGATCACCGGGGAGCTGTTTTTT. It specifies CASSSLGQGAITGELFF.